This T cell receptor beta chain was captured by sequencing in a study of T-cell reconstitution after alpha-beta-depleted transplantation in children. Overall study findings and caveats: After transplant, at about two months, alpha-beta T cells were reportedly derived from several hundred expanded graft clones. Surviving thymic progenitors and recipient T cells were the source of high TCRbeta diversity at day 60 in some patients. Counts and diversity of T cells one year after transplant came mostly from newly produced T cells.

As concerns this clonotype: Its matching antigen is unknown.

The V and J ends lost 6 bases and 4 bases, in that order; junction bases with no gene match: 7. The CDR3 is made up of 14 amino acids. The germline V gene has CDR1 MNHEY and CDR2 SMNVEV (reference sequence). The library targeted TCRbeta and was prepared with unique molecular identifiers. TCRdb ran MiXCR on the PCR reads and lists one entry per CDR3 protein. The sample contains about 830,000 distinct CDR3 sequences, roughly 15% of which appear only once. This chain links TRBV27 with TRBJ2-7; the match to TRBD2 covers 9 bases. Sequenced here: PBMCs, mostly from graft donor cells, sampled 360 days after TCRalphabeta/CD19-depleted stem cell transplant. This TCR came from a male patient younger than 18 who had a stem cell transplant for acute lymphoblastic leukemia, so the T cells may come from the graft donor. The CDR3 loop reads CASRTLAGQYEQYF. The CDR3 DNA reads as TGTGCCAGCAGAACACTAGCGGGCCAATACGAGCAGTACTTC.